A selection of T cell receptor beta chains follows, all from one sample in a study of T cells in Graves' hyperthyroidism and ophthalmopathy. TCRdb analysed the multiplex PCR reads with MiXCR anew, one entry per CDR3 protein. Found here are 650,000 to 700,000 distinct CDR3 sequences, 17% of them singletons; the top ten hold roughly 15%. Material: blood. The source of these receptors is a man in his fifties with Graves' hyperthyroidism. CDR3s include the opening cysteine and the closing phenylalanine or tryptophan. The D gene is left open where the match is weak. Where a row states a size, it is once, few, many or the class of an expanded clone; other rows omit it.

abundance,v_gene,j_gene,d_gene,CDR3nt,CDR3aa
many,TRBV5-1,TRBJ1-2,TRBD1,TGCGCCAGCAGCTCCTCGACAGGGAGCTATGGCTACACCTTC,CASSSSTGSYGYTF
.,TRBV7-3,TRBJ1-1,.,TGTGCCAGCAGCTCCGGGACCGGATTTTTGAACACTGAAGCTTTCTTT,CASSSGTGFLNTEAFF
.,TRBV19,TRBJ2-2,TRBD1,TGTGCCAGTAGTATGCAAGGTTGGGCGAGGCAGGGGGCTTCGTCCGGGGAGCTGTTTTTT,CASSMQGWARQGASSGELFF
.,TRBV25-1,TRBJ1-4,TRBD1,TGTGTCAGCAGAGGGGACAGGGCTAATGAAAAACTGTTTTTT,CVSRGDRANEKLFF
.,TRBV3-1,TRBJ1-3,.,TGTGCCAGCAGCCTCAGAGAGACTGGAAACACCATATATTTT,CASSLRETGNTIYF
.,TRBV4-1,TRBJ1-5,.,TGCGCCAGCAGCCAAGTTCTGGGGGATCAGCCCCAGCATTTT,CASSQVLGDQPQHF
many,TRBV2,TRBJ1-1,.,TGTGCCAGCAGTGAAAGTGGACCTCTCACTGAAGCTTTCTTT,CASSESGPLTEAFF
many,TRBV10-3,TRBJ2-7,.,TGTGCCATCAGTGATCGACAGGAAAACTACGAGCAGTACTTC,CAISDRQENYEQYF
many,TRBV10-3,TRBJ1-6,.,TGTGCCATCAGTGAGATGGCGTCGGGCTCCTATAATTCACCCCTCCACTTT,CAISEMASGSYNSPLHF
few,TRBV7-2,TRBJ2-1,TRBD2,TGTGCCAGCAGCTGGGGGGGGGGGAACCTATACAATGAGCAGTTCTTC,CASSWGGGNLYNEQFF
many,TRBV28,TRBJ1-1,.,TGTGCCAGCACTGGGGGGAACACTGAAGCTTTCTTT,CASTGGNTEAFF
many,TRBV20-1,TRBJ1-4,TRBD1,TGCAGTGCTGAAACAGGGGGGAGTGAAAAACTGTTTTTT,CSAETGGSEKLFF
many,TRBV6-1,TRBJ2-2,TRBD2,TGTGCCAGCAAAACTAGCGAGGTCGACACCGGGGAGCTGTTTTTT,CASKTSEVDTGELFF
.,TRBV15,TRBJ2-3,TRBD2,TGTGCCACCAGCCGGGGTAGCGGGAGCTCAGATACGCAGTATTTT,CATSRGSGSSDTQYF
many,TRBV29-1,TRBJ2-1,TRBD2,TGCAGCGTTCAGACTAGCGGGAGGGGGAATGAGCAGTTCTTC,CSVQTSGRGNEQFF
.,TRBV11-2,TRBJ1-6,.,TGTGCCAGCGGCAACACAGGGTTCGGATCACCCCTCCACTTT,CASGNTGFGSPLHF
many,TRBV2,TRBJ2-2,TRBD1,TGTGCCAGCAGTGGCGAGGGCAGGGGGCTTTCCGGGGAGCTGTTTTTT,CASSGEGRGLSGELFF
.,TRBV3-1,TRBJ1-1,.,TGTGCCAGCAGCCGTACAACTTCGAACACTGAAGCTTTCTTT,CASSRTTSNTEAFF
.,TRBV6-1,TRBJ1-5,.,TGTGCCAGCAAGGAGTGGGGATTTCCTTATAGCAATCAGCCCCAGCATTTT,CASKEWGFPYSNQPQHF
few,TRBV6-2/TRBV6-3,TRBJ2-1,TRBD2,TGTGCCAGCAGTTACCGGACTAGCGGGAGTTGGGGCTACAATGAGCAGTTCTTC,CASSYRTSGSWGYNEQFF
many,TRBV11-2,TRBJ2-7,TRBD2,TGTGCCAGCAGCTCAACCGGGACTAGCTCCTACGAGCAGTACTTC,CASSSTGTSSYEQYF
many,TRBV27,TRBJ2-1,.,TGTGCCAGCAGTTTCAGACGGAGCTCCTACAATGAGCAGTTCTTC,CASSFRRSSYNEQFF
.,TRBV19,TRBJ2-6,.,TGTGCCAGTAGTATCGGGGACTCTGGGGCCAACGTCCTGACTTTC,CASSIGDSGANVLTF
.,TRBV6-2/TRBV6-3,TRBJ2-2,.,TGTGCCAGCAGTTCCACAGACACCGGGGAGCTGTTTTTT,CASSSTDTGELFF
few,TRBV30,TRBJ2-7,TRBD1,TGTGCCTGGGGGACAGGGAACGAGCAGTACTTC,CAWGTGNEQYF
many,TRBV12-3/TRBV12-4,TRBJ1-1,.,TGTGCCAGCAGTTATAACAGGGACACTGAAGCTTTCTTT,CASSYNRDTEAFF
many,TRBV12-3/TRBV12-4,TRBJ2-7,TRBD1,TGTGCCAGCAGTTCCAGGACAGGGGAGGCCTACGAGCAGTACTTC,CASSSRTGEAYEQYF
many,TRBV24-1,TRBJ2-1,TRBD1,TGTGCCACCAGTGACATGGACAGGACTGGTGAGCAGTTCTTC,CATSDMDRTGEQFF
few,TRBV19,TRBJ1-1,.,TGTGCCAGTAGTATCGCGGGTATTAGAACTGAAGCTTTCTTT,CASSIAGIRTEAFF
few,TRBV10-3,TRBJ2-2,TRBD2,TGTGCCATCAGTGGGCCGGGACTAGCGGTACCCGGGACCGGGGAGCTGTTTTTT,CAISGPGLAVPGTGELFF
.,TRBV18,TRBJ2-6,TRBD1,TGTGCCAGCTCACCAATATCCGGGACAGGCAAAGGAGGTGGGGCCAACGTCCTGACTTTC,CASSPISGTGKGGGANVLTF
.,TRBV7-9,TRBJ2-1,.,TGTGCCAGCAGCTTAGGGTCTAGGAGGGGCGATGAGCAGTTCTTC,CASSLGSRRGDEQFF
.,TRBV28,TRBJ1-4,TRBD1,TGTGCCAGCAGGATTACCGGGACAGGGAGGGAAAAACTGTTTTTT,CASRITGTGREKLFF
many,TRBV7-9,TRBJ2-3,TRBD2,TGTGCCAGCAGCTTAGGGGCGACTAGCACTTTATGGGATACGCAGTATTTT,CASSLGATSTLWDTQYF
few,TRBV7-2,TRBJ2-7,.,TGTGCCAGCAGCTCCCGCCTAGCTGAGGGCTACGAGCAGTACTTC,CASSSRLAEGYEQYF
many,TRBV6-5,TRBJ1-6,.,TGTGCCAGCAGTTACTCGAACTGGAAAGGCAATTCACCCCTCCACTTT,CASSYSNWKGNSPLHF
.,TRBV20-1,TRBJ2-1,TRBD1,TGCAGTGCTTACCCGGGACAGAAATCCTACAATGAGCAGTTCTTC,CSAYPGQKSYNEQFF
many,TRBV9,TRBJ2-7,TRBD1,TGTGCCAGCAGCGTAGAGACAGGGATGGGGGTGGAGCAGTACTTC,CASSVETGMGVEQYF
few,TRBV5-8,TRBJ1-5,.,TGTGCCAGCAGCTCCTTTGGGCCCCAGCATTTT,CASSSFGPQHF
few,TRBV9,TRBJ1-2,.,TGTGCCAGCAGCGTAGCCCCAGGACGTCTAGGGGAAAGCTTGTCCCGCTACACCTTC,CASSVAPGRLGESLSRYTF
many,TRBV2,TRBJ1-1,.,TGTGCCAGCAGTGATGGAGGGGAAATGAACACTGAAGCTTTCTTT,CASSDGGEMNTEAFF
few,TRBV29-1,TRBJ2-1,.,TGCAGCGTTGGTGGGAGTTCGGATGAGCAGTTCTTC,CSVGGSSDEQFF
many,TRBV20-1,TRBJ2-4,.,TGCAGTGCTAGTGAGGGCGGCAAAAACATTCAGTACTTC,CSASEGGKNIQYF
.,TRBV7-2,TRBJ1-1,TRBD1,TGTGCCAGCAGCTTAAGGACAGGGGGAAGTACTGAAGCTTTCTTT,CASSLRTGGSTEAFF
many,TRBV19,TRBJ2-7,TRBD1,TGTGCCACGACCGACAGGGTTACCTACGAGCAGTACTTC,CATTDRVTYEQYF
many,TRBV9,TRBJ1-1,.,TGTGCCAGCAGCCCCCAAGGGGCTGCGTTGAACACTGAAGCTTTCTTT,CASSPQGAALNTEAFF
.,TRBV7-2,TRBJ1-2,.,TGTGCCAGCAGCTTGCTTATGGGTACCTATGGCTACACCTTC,CASSLLMGTYGYTF
.,TRBV6-2/TRBV6-3,TRBJ2-3,TRBD2,TGTGCCAGCAGTTACCAAGGACTAGTTGGGGATACGCAGTATTTT,CASSYQGLVGDTQYF
.,TRBV24-1,TRBJ2-1,TRBD2,TGTGCCACCAGTGACGCGGGGGGACACAGATCCTCCTACAATGAGCAGTTCTTC,CATSDAGGHRSSYNEQFF
.,TRBV27,TRBJ2-3,TRBD2,TGTGCCAGCAGCGGCCGGGGACTAGCGGTCGTCCCAGATACGCAGTATTTT,CASSGRGLAVVPDTQYF
many,TRBV13,TRBJ2-1,.,TGTGCCAGCACCGCCCTTCGGGCTCCTGTTAATGAGCAGTTCTTC,CASTALRAPVNEQFF
many,TRBV7-3,TRBJ2-5,TRBD2,TGTGCCAGCAGCTCGGGACTAACAGAGACCCAGTACTTC,CASSSGLTETQYF
many,TRBV12-3/TRBV12-4,TRBJ1-6,.,TGTGCCAGCAGTACAGGTGGATTCAAGAATTCACCCCTCCACTTT,CASSTGGFKNSPLHF
many,TRBV15,TRBJ2-1,.,TGTGCCACCAGCAGAGGACTCTCAGAAAATGAGCAGTTCTTC,CATSRGLSENEQFF
.,TRBV13,TRBJ2-7,.,TGTGCCAGCAGCTTAAGACCAAGAGACAGAGAAGACGAGCAGTACTTC,CASSLRPRDREDEQYF